This entry lists 14 T cell receptor beta chains sequenced from one sample in a study of cytomegalovirus exposure and HLA in healthy donors. Primers included in the PCR were 60 Vbeta and 13 Jbeta primers. Some clones are missing from TCRdb's copy, which holds only in-frame ones; the method was immunoSEQ multiplex PCR. This sample carries 110,000 or so clones, around 75% of them seen once, and the ten largest clones take approximately 7.2%. Material: PBMCs. The receptors here all came from a man under 40 in good health and CMV-seropositive.

The chain recombines TRBV2 with TRBJ2-3; 9 nucleotides align to TRBD2. This CDR3 region has 15 residues. Germline CDR1 is SNHLY and CDR2 is FYNNEI. J gave up 5 bases and V 10 bases, and 13 bases lay outside the gene matches. This CDR3 reads CATSKGRRGGDTQYF. The CDR3 bases are TGTGCCACCTCGAAGGGAAGGCGGGGGGGAGATACGCAGTATTTT.

The chain recombines TRBV10-1 with TRBJ2-2, with 7 bases fitting TRBD1. CDR3 length: 15 residues. CDR1 is WNHNN, CDR2 SYGVQD, per germline (reference sequence). The V gene end was trimmed by 5 bases and the J gene end by 1 base; junction bases not matched to a gene: 4. The chain's CDR3 is CASSIRQGNTGELFF. The CDR3 DNA follows: TGCGCCAGCAGTATAAGACAGGGGAACACCGGGGAGCTGTTTTTT.

The V call is TRBV5-1, the J call TRBJ2-3; no reliable D call. V was cut by 2 bases and J by 2 bases, with 3 bases left in between. The germline V gene encodes CDR1 SGHRS and CDR2 YFSETQ. This CDR3 region has 12 residues. CDR3: CASSFNTDTQYF. The CDR3 DNA sequence: TGCGCCAGCAGCTTCAACACAGATACGCAGTATTTT.

The V gene is TRBV19, the J gene TRBJ2-1; 7 bases agree with TRBD1. With V trimmed by 5 bases and J by 7 bases, 11 bases remained unmatched. CDR1 is LNHDA, CDR2 SQIVND, per germline (reference sequence). This CDR3 spans 15 amino acids. CDR3 nucleotides: TGTGCCAGTAGTGTTGGTACAGGGGTCATTAATGAGCAGTTCTTC. It translates to CASSVGTGVINEQFF.

V usage is TRBV21-1 and J usage is TRBJ1-5; the D call of TRBD1 is as the table states it, not checked on the DNA. TRBV21-1 is deemed a pseudogene. The CDR3 has 18 amino acids. The CDR3 DNA reads as TGTGCCAGCAGAGTCGGACAGGGGTGGGGGCGTGACAATCAGCCCCAGCATTTT. As protein: CASRVGQGWGRDNQPQHF.

The rearrangement joins TRBV7-9 to TRBJ2-3, with D unclear. There are 16 residues in the CDR3. Trimming stripped 5 bases from V and 1 base from J, with 16 bases between. From germline, CDR1 is SEHNR and CDR2 FQNEAQ (reference sequence). The CDR3 protein is CASSPAHFSRTDTQYF. CDR3 sequence (DNA): TGTGCCAGCAGCCCCGCGCACTTCTCTCGCACAGATACGCAGTATTTT. The full variable domain, in which reference TRBV7-9 and TRBJ2-3 provide the parts outside the CDR3, is DTGVSQNPRHKITKRGQNVTFRCDPISEHNRLYWYRQTLGQGPEFLTYFQNEAQLEKSRLLSDRFSAERPKGSFSTLEIQRTEQGDSAMYLCASSPAHFSRTDTQYFGPGTRLTVL.

The V gene is TRBV10-3, the J gene TRBJ2-2; 8 bases are a match to TRBD2. The germline V gene has CDR1 ENHRY and CDR2 SYGVKD. V lost 6 bases, J lost 1 base, and 10 bases stayed unmatched. The CDR3 contains 17 residues. The CDR3 sequence is CAISPLGTSGNTGELFF. The CDR3 DNA sequence: TGTGCCATCAGCCCCCTGGGCACTAGCGGGAACACCGGGGAGCTGTTTTTT.

The rearrangement uses TRBV12-5 and TRBJ2-3; D perhaps matches TRBD1 (5 bases). V was pared by 8 bases and J by 1 base, with 13 bases between. The CDR3 sequence is 14 residues long. From germline, CDR1 is LGHNT and CDR2 FRNRAP. CDR3 loop: CASSSGKGTDTQYF. The DNA of the CDR3 is TGTGCTAGTTCCTCAGGGAAGGGCACAGATACGCAGTATTTT.

The CDR3 spells CASSNTGGGGYTF. Written as DNA, the CDR3 is TGTGCCAGCAGCAATACAGGGGGAGGCGGCTACACCTTC. The J gene is TRBJ1-2, the V gene TRBV5-4; 8 nucleotides agree with TRBD1. Germline-derived CDR1 and CDR2 are SGHNT and YYREEE (reference sequence). The CDR3 sequence is 13 residues long. With 4 bases clipped from V and 8 bases from J, the junction kept 7 bases outside the gene matches.

The chain combines TRBV19 with TRBJ2-3; 8 bases map to TRBD1. Germline V gene sequence: CDR1 LNHDA, CDR2 SQIVND (reference sequence). V was clipped by 6 bases and J by 4 bases; unmatched bases: 3. This CDR3 spans 13 amino acids. The CDR3 sequence is CASSAGGADTQYF. DNA of the CDR3: TGTGCCAGTAGCGCAGGGGGCGCAGATACGCAGTATTTT.

The chain couples TRBV4-1 to TRBJ2-1; no clear D gene. Trimming removed 4 bases at V and 3 bases at J, with 16 bases between. The CDR3 sequence is 16 residues long. CDR1 and CDR2 (germline): MGHRA, YSYEKL. In nucleotides, the CDR3 is TGCGCCAGCAGCCGCCTGCCGGCGGCTAGCTACAATGAGCAGTTCTTC. Translation gives CASSRLPAASYNEQFF.

V is TRBV6-1 and J is TRBJ1-1; 7 positions agree with TRBD1. Germline loops: CDR1 MNHNS, CDR2 SASEGT. The CDR3 is 17 amino acids. V was pared by 2 bases and J by 2 bases, with 11 bases of the junction left unmatched. The CDR3 DNA reads TGTGCCAGCAGTGAACGACAGGGTAACGTGCCAAACACTGAAGCTTTCTTT. This gives the protein CASSERQGNVPNTEAFF.

The chain uses TRBV4-3 and TRBJ2-7; D is undetermined. The CDR3 has 13 residues. Looked up from germline, CDR1 is LGHNA and CDR2 is YSLEER. Deletions cut 0 bases from V and 2 bases from J, with 5 bases between. Written as DNA, the CDR3 is TGCGCCAGCAGCCAAGAACGGGCCTACGAGCAGTACTTC. This codes for CASSQERAYEQYF.

The chain has TRBV6-6 and TRBJ2-7; the match to TRBD2 covers 8 bases. The length of the CDR3 is 14 residues. V lost 0 bases to trimming and J lost 8 bases; unmatched junction nucleotides: 6. The germline gives CDR1 MNHNY, CDR2 SVGAGI (reference sequence). CDR3: CASSYSGTSTKQYF. CDR3 DNA: TGTGCCAGCAGTTACTCGGGGACTAGTACAAAGCAGTACTTC.